This passage covers 30 T cell receptor beta chains from one sample sequenced in a study of blood T cell repertoires in COVID-19. Sequencing was performed with immunoSEQ multiplex PCR; in TCRdb, only in-frame clones are kept and a portion is missing. The sample includes approximately 150,000 clones, less than 90% of them seen just once. What was sequenced was PBMCs or T cells enriched from blood (not recorded which). These receptor sequences come from a human donor with acute COVID-19. The donor label of this sample is uncertain.

V gene TRBV5-1 combines with J gene TRBJ2-2, with 9 bases fitting TRBD2. Per germline, CDR1 SGHRS and CDR2 YFSETQ. Trimming at V came to 0 bases and at J to 0 bases, leaving 6 bases not matched to a gene. The CDR3 runs to 18 residues. The CDR3 loop reads CASSLVSGGPPNTGELFF. CDR3 in DNA: TGCGCCAGCAGCTTGGTTAGCGGGGGCCCACCGAACACCGGGGAGCTGTTTTTT.

The chain carries TRBV2 and TRBJ2-2; perhaps TRBD2 as D (5 bases). V was cut by 3 bases and J by 2 bases, with 13 bases left in between. Germline V gene lookup returns CDR1 SNHLY and CDR2 FYNNEI. The CDR3 loop spans 16 amino acids. The CDR3 sequence is CASSDSGILNTGELFF. In DNA form, the CDR3 reads TGTGCCAGCAGTGATTCGGGGATCCTTAACACCGGGGAGCTGTTTTTT.

V and J are TRBV25-1 and TRBJ2-1; D uncertain. The CDR3 covers 16 residues. Trimming removed 4 bases at V and 5 bases at J, with 18 bases between. Looked up from germline, CDR1 is MGHDK and CDR2 is SYGVNS. CDR3 sequence: CASSAHRTSDDNEQFF. DNA of the CDR3: TGTGCCAGCAGTGCCCATCGAACAAGCGACGACAATGAGCAGTTCTTC.

V usage is TRBV5-6 and J usage is TRBJ1-2; tentative D call: TRBD1 (6 bases). This CDR3 has 14 residues. Deletions cut 3 bases from V and 3 bases from J, with 12 bases between. Germline CDR1 SGHDT, CDR2 YYEEEE. CDR3 sequence (DNA): TGTGCCAGCAGCTGGGACACCGTGGACTATGGCTACACCTTC. It encodes CASSWDTVDYGYTF. The full variable domain, rest sourced from reference TRBV5-6 and TRBJ1-2, is DAGVTQSPTHLIKTRGQQVTLRCSPKSGHDTVSWYQQALGQGPQFIFQYYEEEERQRGNFPDRFSGHQFPNYSSELNVNALLLGDSALYLCASSWDTVDYGYTFGSGTRLTVV.

The genes are TRBV20-1 and TRBJ2-3, with 8 bases that match TRBD2. The CDR3 is made up of 14 amino acids. The V gene's germline CDR1 is DFQATT and CDR2 SNEGSKA (reference sequence). Trimming cost V 3 bases and J 2 bases; bases outside gene matches: 4. The CDR3 region is CSASLAGPTDTQYF. CDR3 bases: TGCAGTGCTAGTTTAGCGGGACCCACAGATACGCAGTATTTT.

V gene TRBV3-1 (or the pseudogene TRBV3-2) combines with J gene TRBJ2-7; 14 bases are shared with TRBD2. Germline-derived CDR1 and CDR2 are LGHDT and YNNKEL (reference sequence). The CDR3 is 18 residues long. The J segment lost 0 bases and the V segment lost 2 bases, leaving 6 bases of the junction unmatched. The chain's CDR3 is CASSQLGTSGGDSYEQYF. In DNA form, the CDR3 reads TGTGCCAGCAGCCAACTTGGGACTAGCGGGGGTGACTCCTACGAGCAGTACTTC.

The chain is built from TRBV12-3 or TRBV12-4 and TRBJ1-1; no clear D. Trimming shortened V by 5 bases and J by 5 bases, and 6 bases separated the two germline ends. The length of the CDR3 is 11 residues. The CDR3 is CASSEGTEAFF. CDR3 coding DNA: TGTGCCAGCAGTGAGGGTACTGAAGCTTTCTTT.

This chain connects TRBV5-6 to TRBJ2-2, with D maybe TRBD2 (7 bases). Germline V lookup: CDR1 SGHDT, CDR2 YYEEEE. Deletions cut 1 base from V and 3 bases from J, with 13 bases between. The CDR3 is 16 residues long. CDR3 sequence reads: CASSLPGGPDTGELFF. CDR3 DNA: TGTGCCAGCAGCTTGCCGGGGGGCCCCGACACCGGGGAGCTGTTTTTT.

The rearrangement joins TRBV2 to TRBJ1-2, with D perhaps matching TRBD1 (5 bases). CDR3 length equals 13 residues. Trimming took 4 bases from V and 4 from J, leaving 10 bases between them. Germline V gene lookup returns CDR1 SNHLY and CDR2 FYNNEI. CDR3 sequence: CASSGRVAYGYTF. The CDR3 nucleotides are TGTGCCAGCAGTGGCAGGGTAGCCTATGGCTACACCTTC.

The chain joins TRBV28 to TRBJ2-5; 7 positions agree with TRBD2. Germline loops: CDR1 MDHEN, CDR2 SYDVKM. With 2 bases clipped from V and 4 bases from J, the junction kept 1 base outside the gene matches. This CDR3 region has 13 residues. CDR3 bases: TGTGCCAGCAGTTTAGGGGGGGGAGAGACCCAGTACTTC. Translation gives CASSLGGGETQYF.

The CDR3 sequence: CASSQVRTRNTGELFF. In DNA form, the CDR3 reads TGCGCCAGCAGCCAAGTTAGGACACGGAACACCGGGGAGCTGTTTTTT. The J gene is TRBJ2-2, the V gene TRBV4-1; D possibly corresponds to TRBD1 (5 bases). This CDR3 region has 16 residues. CDR1 and CDR2 from the germline V gene are MGHRA and YSYEKL. V lost 1 base to trimming and J lost 1 base, with 10 bases between them.

The count of this clone is one. The chain employs TRBV9 and TRBJ1-1; D is perhaps TRBD1 (5 bases). CDR1 and CDR2 from the germline V gene are SGDLS and YYNGEE. Between the trimmed V and J ends, which lost 4 bases and 5 bases, there was a span of 9 bases. The CDR3 length is 12 residues. The CDR3 loop is CASSQPGTEAFF. As DNA, the CDR3 is TGTGCCAGCAGCCAACCAGGGACTGAAGCTTTCTTT.

The chain joins TRBV29-1 to TRBJ1-5; 7 bases match TRBD1. There are 12 residues in the CDR3. The V gene's germline CDR1 is SQVTM and CDR2 ANQGSEA. V was clipped by 1 base and J by 12 bases; unmatched bases: 6. The CDR3 DNA reads as TGCAGCGTTGAAGGTCAGGGGGAAAGCCAGCATTTT. It specifies CSVEGQGESQHF.

The J gene is TRBJ1-3, the V gene TRBV30; D may be TRBD1 (5 bases). Trimming stripped 6 bases from V and 2 bases from J, with 14 bases between. This CDR3 region has 14 residues. The germline gives CDR1 GTSNPN, CDR2 SVGIG (reference sequence). This chain's CDR3 is CACGGQGTGNTIYF. Written as DNA, the CDR3 is TGTGCCTGTGGTGGCCAGGGTACTGGAAACACCATATATTTT.

This clone was seen only once. The rearrangement links TRBV4-2 to TRBJ1-1, with 8 bases aligning to TRBD1. CDR1 LGHNA and CDR2 YNFKEQ come from the germline V gene. This CDR3 contains 15 residues. J gave up 6 bases and V 3 bases, and 9 bases lay outside the gene matches. The DNA for the CDR3 is TGTGCCAGCAGCCACCCCGACAGGGGAATCGCTGAAGCTTTCTTT. Translation gives CASSHPDRGIAEAFF.

The J gene is TRBJ1-1, the V gene TRBV19, with D tentatively TRBD1 (5 bases). The V end lost 0 bases, the J end lost 1 base, and 15 bases lay between the germline ends. The CDR3 runs 17 residues. From germline, CDR1 is LNHDA and CDR2 SQIVND (reference sequence). The DNA of the CDR3 is TGTGCCAGTAGTATAGATCTCTTATGGACACCGAACACTGAAGCTTTCTTT. This translates into CASSIDLLWTPNTEAFF.

This clone was counted between two and nine times. The chain has TRBV5-1 and TRBJ2-1; perhaps TRBD1 as D (5 bases). This CDR3 comprises 16 residues. Trimming left V 0 bases short and J 0 bases short, with 10 bases between. Germline V gene lookup returns CDR1 SGHRS and CDR2 YFSETQ. The CDR3 DNA reads TGCGCCAGCAGCTTGGGCCAGGGAAGCTCCTACAATGAGCAGTTCTTC. As protein: CASSLGQGSSYNEQFF. The whole variable domain, remainder taken from reference TRBV5-1 and TRBJ2-1, is KAGVTQTPRYLIKTRGQQVTLSCSPISGHRSVSWYQQTPGQGLQFLFEYFSETQRNKGNFPGRFSGRQFSNSRSEMNVSTLELGDSALYLCASSLGQGSSYNEQFFGPGTRLTVL.

J is TRBJ2-2 and V is TRBV19; tentatively, D is TRBD1 (5 bases). V shed 4 bases and J shed 1 base, with 10 bases lying between them. This CDR3 has 15 residues. Germline CDR1 is LNHDA and CDR2 is SQIVND (reference sequence). CDR3 sequence (DNA): TGTGCCAGTAGTACCTACAGGATGAACACCGGGGAGCTGTTTTTT. Residues: CASSTYRMNTGELFF.

The rearrangement uses TRBV19 and TRBJ1-1; TRBD1 matches 7 bases. The CDR3 runs 12 residues. CDR1 and CDR2 from the germline V gene are LNHDA and SQIVND (reference sequence). V lost 6 bases and J lost 8; bases outside the gene matches: 6. The CDR3 is CASSPTGVEAFF. CDR3 DNA: TGTGCCAGTAGCCCTACAGGGGTAGAAGCTTTCTTT.

This chain joins TRBV27 and TRBJ1-1; possible D gene TRBD1, 5 bases. Germline loops: CDR1 MNHEY, CDR2 SMNVEV (reference sequence). This CDR3 contains 12 residues. V was trimmed by 6 bases and J by 8 bases, leaving 13 bases between them. The chain's CDR3 is CASRGRGTEAFF. DNA for the CDR3: TGTGCCAGCAGGGGGCGGGGGACCGAAGCTTTCTTT.

The J gene is TRBJ2-2, the V gene TRBV10-3; 9 bases are shared with TRBD1. CDR1 is ENHRY, CDR2 SYGVKD, per germline. The CDR3 is 15 amino acids. The V gene end was trimmed by 6 bases and the J gene end by 4 bases; junction bases not matched to a gene: 6. In DNA form, the CDR3 reads TGTGCCATCAGCAAAGACAGGGGGGGCACCGGGGAGCTGTTTTTT. Translation gives CAISKDRGGTGELFF.

The chain joins TRBV11-2 to TRBJ2-3, with TRBD2 matching 10 bases. Trimming took 0 bases from V and 2 from J; bases not matched to a gene: 2. Germline CDR1 reads SGHAT; CDR2 reads FQNNGV. This CDR3 spans 16 amino acids. CDR3 protein: CASSLELAGTTDTQYF. CDR3 nucleotides: TGTGCCAGCAGCTTAGAACTAGCGGGGACCACAGATACGCAGTATTTT.

This clone has only one observation. V is TRBV5-5 and J is TRBJ1-2, with TRBD1 matching over 9 bases. Germline values: CDR1 SGHKS, CDR2 YYEKEE (reference sequence). CDR3 size: 13 residues. With 4 bases clipped from V and 8 bases from J, the junction kept 6 bases outside the gene matches. The DNA of the CDR3 is TGTGCCAGCAGCACCGGGACAGGGTACGGCTACACCTTC. It translates to CASSTGTGYGYTF.

This clone was found a few times. The rearrangement joins TRBV19 to TRBJ1-1; D uncertain. V lost 3 bases, J lost 11 bases, and 13 bases lay in between. CDR1 and CDR2 (germline): LNHDA, SQIVND (reference sequence). The CDR3 has 12 amino acids. Here the CDR3 reads CASSIDERYAFF. As DNA, the CDR3 is TGTGCCAGTAGTATCGATGAGAGGTACGCTTTCTTT.

This clone appeared once. V usage is TRBV27 and J usage is TRBJ1-1, with TRBD1 identical over 9 bases. V trimming: 3 bases; J trimming: 6 bases; junction bases outside the gene matches: 2. The CDR3 is 13 residues long. CDR1 and CDR2 (germline): MNHEY, SMNVEV (reference sequence). The CDR3 here is CASSFGQGPEAFF. The CDR3, as DNA: TGTGCCAGCAGTTTCGGACAGGGGCCTGAAGCTTTCTTT.

The CDR3 nucleotides are TGTGCCAGTAGTTTTGTACATTTGAACACTGAAGCTTTCTTT. Protein product: CASSFVHLNTEAFF. The rearrangement uses TRBV19 and TRBJ1-1; D is ambiguous. CDR3 length: 14 amino acids. The V and J ends lost 5 bases and 0 bases respectively, with 10 bases between them. The V gene's germline CDR1 is LNHDA and CDR2 SQIVND (reference sequence).

The chain uses TRBV2 and TRBJ2-5; 8 nucleotides align to TRBD1. The CDR3 is 15 residues long. Germline CDR1 is SNHLY and CDR2 is FYNNEI. V shed 6 bases and J 5 bases; nucleotides not matched to a gene: 11. The CDR3, as DNA: TGTGCCAGCAGCACAGACAGGGGCCGGGGCGAGACCCAGTACTTC. It translates to CASSTDRGRGETQYF.

In DNA form, the CDR3 reads TGTGCCAGCAGCCAAGGGACGGGTAGCGCTGAAGCTTTCTTT. Amino acid sequence: CASSQGTGSAEAFF. This chain connects TRBV3-1 (or the pseudogene TRBV3-2) to TRBJ1-1; no reliable D call. CDR1 is LGHDT and CDR2 is YNNKEL in the germline V gene (reference sequence). The CDR3 is 14 amino acids. The V end was cut by 1 base, the J end by 6 bases, with 12 bases between.

The chain combines TRBV2 with TRBJ2-7; D may be TRBD1 (6 bases). Deletions cut 8 bases from V and 6 bases from J, with 23 bases between. The CDR3 is made up of 15 amino acids. The germline V gene encodes CDR1 SNHLY and CDR2 FYNNEI. The CDR3 reads CASVETGTPAGEQYF. In DNA form, the CDR3 reads TGTGCCAGCGTTGAGACCGGGACACCTGCTGGCGAGCAGTACTTC.

The V gene is TRBV10-3, the J gene TRBJ2-1, with TRBD1 identical over 8 bases. The CDR3 runs to 16 residues. Germline V gene lookup returns CDR1 ENHRY and CDR2 SYGVKD. With V trimmed by 4 bases and J by 5 bases, 10 bases remained unmatched. The CDR3 bases are TGTGCCATCAGTGCCTCGGCGGGACAGGTTAACAATGAGCAGTTCTTC. Amino acid sequence: CAISASAGQVNNEQFF.